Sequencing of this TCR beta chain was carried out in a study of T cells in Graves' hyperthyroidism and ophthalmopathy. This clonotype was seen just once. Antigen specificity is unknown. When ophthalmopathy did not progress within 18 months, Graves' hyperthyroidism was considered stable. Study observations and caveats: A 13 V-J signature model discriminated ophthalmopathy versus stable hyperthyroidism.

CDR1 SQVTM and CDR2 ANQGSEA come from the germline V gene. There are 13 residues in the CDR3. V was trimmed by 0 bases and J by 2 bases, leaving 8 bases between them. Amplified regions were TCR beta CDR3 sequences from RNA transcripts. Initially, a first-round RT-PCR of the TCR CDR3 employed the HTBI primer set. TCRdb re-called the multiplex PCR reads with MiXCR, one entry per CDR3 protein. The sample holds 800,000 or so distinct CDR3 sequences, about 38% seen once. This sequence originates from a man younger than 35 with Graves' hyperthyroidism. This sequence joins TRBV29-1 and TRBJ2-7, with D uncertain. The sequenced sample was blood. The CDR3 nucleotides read TGCAGCGTTGAAGATCTAGTAACCTACGAGCAGTACTTC. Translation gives CSVEDLVTYEQYF.